This TCR beta chain was obtained from a study of cytomegalovirus exposure and HLA in healthy donors. Study summary: The early release's HLA-typed donors yielded some 85 million unique TCRs.

This CDR3 region has 15 residues. V lost 2 bases, J lost 5 bases, and 6 bases stayed unmatched. Germline CDR1 and CDR2: SGHTA and FQGNSA. Primers included in the PCR were 60 Vbeta and 13 Jbeta primers. The table came from immunoSEQ multiplex PCR; TCRdb's copy has only in-frame clones and leaves some out. The sample yields 81,000 or so clones, approximately 60% seen once. To note about this clone: Its antigen remains unidentified.

Findings of the study overall: At a 0.05 false discovery rate, a later analysis found some 18,000 TCR beta sequences to be associated with HLA alleles. Based on reports, TCR beta sequences accurately predicted HLA-A and HLA-B alleles for most subjects.

Sequencing input: PBMCs. The chain employs TRBV7-2 and TRBJ2-5; 9 bases line up with TRBD2. The origin of this receptor is a woman aged 25 to 39 in good health and CMV-seropositive. The CDR3 reads CASSLFGGGAETQYF. As DNA, the CDR3 is TGTGCCAGCAGCTTATTTGGCGGGGGGGCGGAGACCCAGTACTTC.